This TCR beta chain is drawn from a study of blood T cell repertoires in COVID-19. Across the study: COVID-19 samples collected from the United States, Italy and Spain covered acute and convalescent phases.

As originally analysed: Nucleated cell counts were estimated from reference gene primer amplification. Profiled with immunoSEQ multiplex PCR; TCRdb holds only in-frame clones, not every one. V and J calls and clone size are copied from that table; D and trimming were computed from the DNA. The sample records over 80,000 clones, approximately 79% being singletons. The germline V gene has CDR1 KGHSH and CDR2 LQKENI. The CDR3 consists of 16 residues. The ends lost 4 bases at V and 5 bases at J; junction bases unmatched: 9. While infection was still active, Seattle patients were enrolled and then followed longitudinally.

The chain has TRBV18 and TRBJ1-4; 8 bases map to TRBD1. The sample was peripheral blood. The clonotype was recovered from a man in his 70s with COVID-19, enrolled during active disease. This chain's CDR3 is CASSLTSAGGNEKLFF. The CDR3 DNA reads as TGTGCCAGCTCACTGACCAGTGCAGGGGGCAATGAAAAACTGTTTTTT. The whole variable domain, remainder taken from reference TRBV18 and TRBJ1-4, is NAGVMQNPRHLVRRRGQEARLRCSPMKGHSHVYWYRQLPEEGLKFMVYLQKENIIDESGMPKERFSAEFPKEGPSILRIQQVVRGDSAAYFCASSLTSAGGNEKLFFGSGTQLSVL.